The 5 T cell receptor beta chains in this list originate from one sample, sequenced in a study of immune cell composition in non-small cell lung cancer. Profiling relied on immunoSEQ multiplex PCR, and the TCRdb table lists in-frame clones only, not all of them. Found here are approximately 5,900 clones, around 90% of them singletons; the top ten hold just under 6.5%. Normal lung was taken at the farthest possible site, at least 3 cm from tumour. Sequencing was carried out using non-adjacent lung tissue. The receptors were sampled from a human donor with non-small cell lung cancer.

The chain uses TRBV23-1 and TRBJ2-1; tentatively, D is TRBD2 (5 bases). TRBV23-1 is an open reading frame whose function is uncertain. The CDR3 spans 14 residues. V dropped 4 bases and J dropped 5 bases, with 12 bases sitting between them. CDR3 sequence: CASSLGVSDNEQFF. CDR3 sequence (DNA): TGCGCCAGCAGTCTCGGGGTCTCGGACAATGAGCAGTTCTTC.

This chain links TRBV7-2 with TRBJ2-2, with D tentatively TRBD1 (6 bases). Germline V gene sequence: CDR1 SGHTA, CDR2 FQGNSA. V was trimmed by 1 base and J by 1 base, leaving 7 bases between them. CDR3 length: 15 amino acids. Here the CDR3 DNA reads TGTGCCAGCAGCTTAGGGGGACAGAACACCGGGGAGCTGTTTTTT. As protein: CASSLGGQNTGELFF.

This chain connects TRBV29-1 to TRBJ2-7, with a tentative D call TRBD1 (5 bases). CDR3 length equals 13 residues. The V gene lost 1 base and the J gene lost 3 bases, with 10 bases spanning the gap. Germline CDR1 and CDR2: SQVTM and ANQGSEA. CDR3 DNA: TGCAGCGTTGAAGCTAGGCAGGGCTACGAGCAGTACTTC. Translation gives CSVEARQGYEQYF.

This clone is a singleton in its sample. The chain carries TRBV15 and TRBJ2-3; possibly TRBD2 for D (6 bases). V was pared by 3 bases and J by 1 base, with 17 bases between. This CDR3 spans 17 amino acids. Germline V gene lookup returns CDR1 LNHNV and CDR2 YYDKDF (reference sequence). The CDR3 here is CATSSASPGLRTDTQYF. In DNA, the CDR3 is TGTGCCACCAGCAGCGCTAGTCCGGGACTTCGCACAGATACGCAGTATTTT.

The chain recombines TRBV5-6 with TRBJ2-7; a possible D gene is TRBD2 (5 bases). Germline CDR1 reads SGHDT; CDR2 reads YYEEEE. The CDR3 extends over 14 amino acids. V lost 9 bases and J 6 bases, leaving 22 bases between the germline ends. The CDR3 bases are TGTGCCACAGCATTCGGGCTCCTAGGAGGCGAGCAGTACTTC. Translated: CATAFGLLGGEQYF.